This T cell receptor (beta chain) was documented in a study of T cells after yellow fever vaccination. Whole-study findings and limits: At 95% to 97% for CD4 and roughly 87% for CD8, most primary-vaccination clones showed up again after the booster.

There are a few counts of this clonotype. Its antigen is unidentified. Germline-derived CDR1 and CDR2 are SQVTM and ANQGSEA. Trimming cost V 7 bases and J 4 bases, with 25 bases left between them. The CDR3 length is 16 residues. One entry per CDR3 protein results from TCRdb running MiXCR on the 5' RACE reads. The table lists 150,000 to 200,000 distinct CDR3 sequences, approximately 9.9% of them singletons, with about a third in the top ten. Sequencing was performed on CD8+ T cells sorted from PBMCs, taken 45 days after the yellow fever booster vaccination. This rearrangement joins TRBV29-1 to TRBJ1-1; D is possibly TRBD1 (5 bases). This clonotype was obtained from a young man who received the YFV17D yellow fever vaccine. DNA of the CDR3: TGCAGCGCCGTCGGGGCCCTAGGGGCCGAGAGCACTGAAGCTTTCTTT. Encoded protein: CSAVGALGAESTEAFF. Filled out from reference TRBV29-1 and TRBJ1-1, the complete variable domain reads SAVISQKPSRDICQRGTSLTIQCQVDSQVTMMFWYRQQPGQSLTLIATANQGSEATYESGFVIDKFPISRPNLTFSTLTVSNMSPEDSSIYLCSAVGALGAESTEAFFGQGTRLTVV.